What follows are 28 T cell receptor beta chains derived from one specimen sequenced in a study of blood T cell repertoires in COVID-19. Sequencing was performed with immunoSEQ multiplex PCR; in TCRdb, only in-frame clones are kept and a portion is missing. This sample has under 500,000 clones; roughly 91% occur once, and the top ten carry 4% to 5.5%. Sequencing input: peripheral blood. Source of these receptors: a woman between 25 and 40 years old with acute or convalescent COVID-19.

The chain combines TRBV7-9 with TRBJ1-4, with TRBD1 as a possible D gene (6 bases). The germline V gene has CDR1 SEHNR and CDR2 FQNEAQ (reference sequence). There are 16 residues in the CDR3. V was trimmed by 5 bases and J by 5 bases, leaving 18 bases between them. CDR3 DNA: TGTGCCAGCAGCAACCTTCACAGGGAGCAAAATGAAAAACTGTTTTTT. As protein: CASSNLHREQNEKLFF.

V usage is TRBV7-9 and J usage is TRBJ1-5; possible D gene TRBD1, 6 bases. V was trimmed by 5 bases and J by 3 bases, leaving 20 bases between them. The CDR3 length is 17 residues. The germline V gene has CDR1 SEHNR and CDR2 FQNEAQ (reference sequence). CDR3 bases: TGTGCCAGCAGCATAGGAGGTGGGGGCGCGTTCAATCAGCCCCAGCATTTT. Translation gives CASSIGGGGAFNQPQHF.

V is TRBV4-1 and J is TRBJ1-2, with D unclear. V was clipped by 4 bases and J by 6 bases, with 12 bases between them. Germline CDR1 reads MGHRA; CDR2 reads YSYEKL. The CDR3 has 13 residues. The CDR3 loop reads CASSLQRRDGYTF. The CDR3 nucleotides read TGCGCCAGCAGCCTCCAAAGGAGAGATGGCTACACCTTC.

CDR3: CASSLGGIVTDTQYF. The CDR3 nucleotides are TGCGCCAGCAGCTTGGGCGGGATCGTCACAGATACGCAGTATTTT. The chain uses TRBV5-1 and TRBJ2-3, with D perhaps matching TRBD2 (6 bases). The V and J ends lost 0 bases and 2 bases respectively, with 10 bases between them. The CDR3 spans 15 residues. Germline V CDR1 and CDR2: SGHRS, YFSETQ.

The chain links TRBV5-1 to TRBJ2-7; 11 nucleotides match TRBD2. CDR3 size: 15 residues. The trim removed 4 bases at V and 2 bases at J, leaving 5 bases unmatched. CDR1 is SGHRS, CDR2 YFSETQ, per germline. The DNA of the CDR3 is TGCGCCAGCAGCGTGGCTAGCGGGGGGACCTACGAGCAGTACTTC. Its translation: CASSVASGGTYEQYF.

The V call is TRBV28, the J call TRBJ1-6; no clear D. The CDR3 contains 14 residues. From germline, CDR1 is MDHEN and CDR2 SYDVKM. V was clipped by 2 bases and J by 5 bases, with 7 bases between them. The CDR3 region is CASSLQVHNSPLHF. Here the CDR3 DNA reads TGTGCCAGCAGTTTACAGGTTCATAATTCACCCCTCCACTTT.

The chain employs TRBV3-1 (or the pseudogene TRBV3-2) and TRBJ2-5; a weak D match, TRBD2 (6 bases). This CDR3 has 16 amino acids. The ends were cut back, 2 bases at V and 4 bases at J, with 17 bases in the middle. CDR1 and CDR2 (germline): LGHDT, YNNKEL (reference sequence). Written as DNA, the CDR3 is TGTGCCAGCAGCCAACCCCATGGGGGGTTTAGAGAGACCCAGTACTTC. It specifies CASSQPHGGFRETQYF.

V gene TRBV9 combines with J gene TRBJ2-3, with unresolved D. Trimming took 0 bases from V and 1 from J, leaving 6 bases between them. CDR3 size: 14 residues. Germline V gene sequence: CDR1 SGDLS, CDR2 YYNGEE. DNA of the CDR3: TGTGCCAGCAGCGTAGGTTTCGGCACAGATACGCAGTATTTT. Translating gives CASSVGFGTDTQYF.

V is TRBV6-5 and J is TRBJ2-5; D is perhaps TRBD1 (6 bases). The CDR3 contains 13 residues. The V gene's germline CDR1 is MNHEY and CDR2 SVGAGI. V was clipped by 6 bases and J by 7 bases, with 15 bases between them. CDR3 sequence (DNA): TGTGCCAGCAGATCGGACAGCGTATGGACCCAGTACTTC. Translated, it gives CASRSDSVWTQYF.

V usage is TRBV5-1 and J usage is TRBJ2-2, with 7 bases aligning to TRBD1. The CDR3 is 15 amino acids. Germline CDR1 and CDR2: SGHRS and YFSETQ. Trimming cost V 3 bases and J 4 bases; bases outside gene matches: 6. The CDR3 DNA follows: TGCGCCAGCAGCTATGTGACAGGGTTCACCGGGGAGCTGTTTTTT. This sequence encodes CASSYVTGFTGELFF.

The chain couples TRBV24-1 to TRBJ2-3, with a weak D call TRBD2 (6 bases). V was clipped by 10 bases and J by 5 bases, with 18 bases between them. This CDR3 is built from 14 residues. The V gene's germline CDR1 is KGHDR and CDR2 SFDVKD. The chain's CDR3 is CATSDSPGGDTQYF. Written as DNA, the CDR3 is TGTGCCACAAGCGACTCCCCCGGGGGAGATACGCAGTATTTT.

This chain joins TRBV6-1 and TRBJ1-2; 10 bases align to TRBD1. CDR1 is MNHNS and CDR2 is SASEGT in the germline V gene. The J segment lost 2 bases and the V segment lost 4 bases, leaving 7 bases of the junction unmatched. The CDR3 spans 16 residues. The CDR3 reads CASSALPGQGNYGYTF. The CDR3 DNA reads TGTGCCAGCAGTGCCTTACCGGGACAGGGGAACTATGGCTACACCTTC.

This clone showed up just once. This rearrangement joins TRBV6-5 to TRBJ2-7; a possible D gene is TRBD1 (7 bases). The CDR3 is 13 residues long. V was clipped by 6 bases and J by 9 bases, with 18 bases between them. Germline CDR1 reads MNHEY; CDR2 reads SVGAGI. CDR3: CASSTGEAGGQYF. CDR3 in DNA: TGTGCCAGCAGCACAGGGGAGGCAGGAGGGCAGTACTTC.

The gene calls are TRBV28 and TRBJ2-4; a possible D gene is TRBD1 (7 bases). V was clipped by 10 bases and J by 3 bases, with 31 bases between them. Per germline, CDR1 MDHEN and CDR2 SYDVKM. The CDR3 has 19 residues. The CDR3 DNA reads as TGTGCCAACCAGGGGGGCGTAAGGGACCTTCTACAACGCAAAAACATTCAGTACTTC. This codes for CANQGGVRDLLQRKNIQYF.

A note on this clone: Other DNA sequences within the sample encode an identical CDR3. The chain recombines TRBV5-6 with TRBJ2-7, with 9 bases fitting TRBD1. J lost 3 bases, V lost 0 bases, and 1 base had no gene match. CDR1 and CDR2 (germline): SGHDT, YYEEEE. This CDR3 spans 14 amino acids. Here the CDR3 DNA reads TGTGCCAGCAGCTTGGGGACAGGGGTCTACGAGCAGTACTTC. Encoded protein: CASSLGTGVYEQYF. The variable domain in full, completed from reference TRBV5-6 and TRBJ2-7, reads DAGVTQSPTHLIKTRGQQVTLRCSPKSGHDTVSWYQQALGQGPQFIFQYYEEEERQRGNFPDRFSGHQFPNYSSELNVNALLLGDSALYLCASSLGTGVYEQYFGPGTRLTVT.

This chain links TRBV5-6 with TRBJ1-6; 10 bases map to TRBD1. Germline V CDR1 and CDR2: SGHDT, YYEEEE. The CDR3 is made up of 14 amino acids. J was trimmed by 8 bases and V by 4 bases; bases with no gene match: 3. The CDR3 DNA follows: TGTGCCAGCAGCAAAGGACAGGGGGATTCACCCCTCCACTTT. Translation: CASSKGQGDSPLHF. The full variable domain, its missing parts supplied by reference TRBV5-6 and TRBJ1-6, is DAGVTQSPTHLIKTRGQQVTLRCSPKSGHDTVSWYQQALGQGPQFIFQYYEEEERQRGNFPDRFSGHQFPNYSSELNVNALLLGDSALYLCASSKGQGDSPLHFGNGTRLTVT.

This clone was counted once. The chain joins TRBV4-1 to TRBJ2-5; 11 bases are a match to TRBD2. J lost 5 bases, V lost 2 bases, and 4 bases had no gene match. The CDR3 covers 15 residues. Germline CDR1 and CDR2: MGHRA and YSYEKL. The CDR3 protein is CASSQTSGGGETQYF. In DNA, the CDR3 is TGCGCCAGCAGCCAAACTAGCGGGGGTGGTGAGACCCAGTACTTC.

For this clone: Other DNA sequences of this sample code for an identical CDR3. The CDR3 coding sequence is TGTGCCAGCTCACCTGGACAGGGAGATGGCTACACCTTC. Amino acid sequence: CASSPGQGDGYTF. V and J are TRBV18 and TRBJ1-2; 8 bases are a match to TRBD1. This CDR3 contains 13 residues. J lost 6 bases, V lost 3 bases, and 3 bases had no gene match. Germline assignment: CDR1 KGHSH and CDR2 LQKENI.

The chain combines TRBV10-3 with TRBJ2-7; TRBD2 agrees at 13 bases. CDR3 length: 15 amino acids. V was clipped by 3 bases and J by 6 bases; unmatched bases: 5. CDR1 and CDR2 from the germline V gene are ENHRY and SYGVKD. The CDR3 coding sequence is TGTGCCATCAGTGAAACTAGCGGGGGGGCGGGCGAGCAGTACTTC. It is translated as CAISETSGGAGEQYF.

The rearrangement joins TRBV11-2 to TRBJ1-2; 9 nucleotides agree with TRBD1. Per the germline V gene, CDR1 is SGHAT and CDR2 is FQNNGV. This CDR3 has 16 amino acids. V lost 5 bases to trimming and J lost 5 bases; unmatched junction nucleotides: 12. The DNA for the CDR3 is TGTGCCAGCAGCCGAATTAAGGGACAGGGAAGGTATGGCTACACCTTC. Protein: CASSRIKGQGRYGYTF. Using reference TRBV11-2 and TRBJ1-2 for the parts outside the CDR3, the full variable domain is EAGVAQSPRYKIIEKRQSVAFWCNPISGHATLYWYQQILGQGPKLLIQFQNNGVVDDSQLPKDRFSAERLKGVDSTLKIQPAKLEDSAVYLCASSRIKGQGRYGYTFGSGTRLTVV.

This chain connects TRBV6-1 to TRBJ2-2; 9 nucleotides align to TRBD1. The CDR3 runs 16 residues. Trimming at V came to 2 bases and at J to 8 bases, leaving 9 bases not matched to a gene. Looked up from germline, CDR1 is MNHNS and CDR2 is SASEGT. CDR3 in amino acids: CASSEPRTGAFGELFF. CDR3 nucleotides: TGTGCCAGCAGTGAACCCCGGACAGGGGCGTTTGGGGAGCTGTTTTTT.

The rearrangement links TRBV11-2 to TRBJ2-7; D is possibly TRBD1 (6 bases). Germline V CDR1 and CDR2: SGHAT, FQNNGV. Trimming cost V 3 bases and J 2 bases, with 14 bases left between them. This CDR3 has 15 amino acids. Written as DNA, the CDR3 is TGTGCCAGCAGCTTCTCTTACAGGGCCACCTACGAGCAGTACTTC. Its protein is CASSFSYRATYEQYF.

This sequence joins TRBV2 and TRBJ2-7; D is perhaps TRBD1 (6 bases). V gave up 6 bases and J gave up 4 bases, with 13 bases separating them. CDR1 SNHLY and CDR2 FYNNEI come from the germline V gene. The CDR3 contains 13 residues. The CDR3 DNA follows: TGTGCCAGCAGCGGCCGGACAGTGTACGAGCAGTACTTC. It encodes CASSGRTVYEQYF.

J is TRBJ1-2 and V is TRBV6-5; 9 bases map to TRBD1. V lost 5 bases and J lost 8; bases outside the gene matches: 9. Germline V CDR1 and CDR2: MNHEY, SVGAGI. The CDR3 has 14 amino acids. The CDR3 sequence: CASSHLGTGIGYTF. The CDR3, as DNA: TGTGCCAGCAGTCACCTCGGGACAGGGATCGGCTACACCTTC.

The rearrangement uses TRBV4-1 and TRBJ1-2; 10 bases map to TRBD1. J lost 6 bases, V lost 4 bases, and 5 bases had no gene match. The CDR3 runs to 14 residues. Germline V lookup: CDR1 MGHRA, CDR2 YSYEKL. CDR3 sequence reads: CASSLDRGQDGYTF. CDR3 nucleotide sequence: TGCGCCAGCAGCCTCGACAGGGGGCAGGATGGCTACACCTTC.

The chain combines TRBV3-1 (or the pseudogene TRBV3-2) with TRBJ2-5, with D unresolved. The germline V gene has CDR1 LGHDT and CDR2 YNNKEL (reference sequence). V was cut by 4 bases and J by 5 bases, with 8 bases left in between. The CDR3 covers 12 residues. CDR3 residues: CASSPSWETQYF. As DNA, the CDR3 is TGTGCCAGCAGCCCAAGCTGGGAGACCCAGTACTTC.

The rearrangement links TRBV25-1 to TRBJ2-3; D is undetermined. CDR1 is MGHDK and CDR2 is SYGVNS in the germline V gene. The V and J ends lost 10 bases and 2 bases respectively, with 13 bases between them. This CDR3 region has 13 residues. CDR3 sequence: CATSLGPTDTQYF. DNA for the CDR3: TGTGCCACCTCTTTGGGCCCCACAGATACGCAGTATTTT. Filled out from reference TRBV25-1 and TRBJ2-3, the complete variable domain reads EADIYQTPRYLVIGTGKKITLECSQTMGHDKMYWYQQDPGMELHLIHYSYGVNSTEKGDLSSESTVSRIRTEHFPLTLESARPSHTSQYLCATSLGPTDTQYFGPGTRLTVL.

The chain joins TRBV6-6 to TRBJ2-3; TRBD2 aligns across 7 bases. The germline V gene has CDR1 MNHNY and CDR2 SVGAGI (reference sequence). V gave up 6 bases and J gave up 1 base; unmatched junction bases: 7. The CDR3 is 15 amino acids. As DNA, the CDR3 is TGTGCCAGCAGCCCCGTAAGCGGGGGCACAGATACGCAGTATTTT. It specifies CASSPVSGGTDTQYF.